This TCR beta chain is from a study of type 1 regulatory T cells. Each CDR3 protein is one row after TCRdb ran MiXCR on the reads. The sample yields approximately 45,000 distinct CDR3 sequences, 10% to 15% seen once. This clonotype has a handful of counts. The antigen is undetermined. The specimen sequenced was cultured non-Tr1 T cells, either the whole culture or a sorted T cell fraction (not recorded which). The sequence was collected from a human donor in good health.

CDR3 amino acids: CSARPESSGNTIYF. As DNA, the CDR3 is TGCAGTGCTAGGCCGGAATCCTCTGGAAACACCATATATTTT. The gene calls are TRBV20-1 and TRBJ1-3; no reliable D call. CDR1 and CDR2 (germline): DFQATT, SNEGSKA (reference sequence). The CDR3 totals 14 residues. V dropped 3 bases and J dropped 0 bases, with 9 bases sitting between them.